This T cell receptor (beta chain) is drawn from a study of early T cells in non-severe SARS-CoV-2 infection. Each CDR3 protein is one row after TCRdb ran MiXCR on the 5' RACE reads. The table lists about 60,000 distinct CDR3 sequences, roughly an eighth of them singletons. This clonotype has just a few counts. This sequence was found in an adult who was a healthcare worker with PCR-confirmed SARS-CoV-2 infection or an uninfected control (not recorded which). Sequenced sample: whole blood.

CDR3 sequence: CASSVASGLRNEQFF. CDR3 sequence (DNA): TGTGCCAGCAGCGTAGCTTCGGGACTAAGGAATGAGCAGTTCTTC. The chain carries TRBV9 and TRBJ2-1, with 7 bases that match TRBD2. The CDR3 covers 15 residues. V trimming: 0 bases; J trimming: 7 bases; junction bases outside the gene matches: 7. Germline V gene lookup returns CDR1 SGDLS and CDR2 YYNGEE.